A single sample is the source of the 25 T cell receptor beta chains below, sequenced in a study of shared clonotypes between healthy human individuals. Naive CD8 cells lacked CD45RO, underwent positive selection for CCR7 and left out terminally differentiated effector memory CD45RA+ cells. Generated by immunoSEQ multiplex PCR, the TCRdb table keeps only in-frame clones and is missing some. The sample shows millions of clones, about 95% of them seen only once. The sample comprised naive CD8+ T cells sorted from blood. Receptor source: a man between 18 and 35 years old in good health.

As DNA, the CDR3 is TGTGCCAGCAGCACGGAACGGATGAACACTGAAGCTTTCTTT. Encoded protein: CASSTERMNTEAFF. The chain links TRBV7-9 to TRBJ1-1; D unclear. In germline, CDR1 is SEHNR, CDR2 FQNEAQ (reference sequence). With 5 bases removed from V and 0 bases from J, the gap between germline ends came to 10 bases. CDR3 length: 14 amino acids.

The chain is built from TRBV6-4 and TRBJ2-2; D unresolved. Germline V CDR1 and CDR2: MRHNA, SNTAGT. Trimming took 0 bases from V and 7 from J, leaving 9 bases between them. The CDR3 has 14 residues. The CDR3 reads CASSDSKDHGELFF. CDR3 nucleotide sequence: TGTGCCAGCAGTGACTCGAAGGATCACGGGGAGCTGTTTTTT.

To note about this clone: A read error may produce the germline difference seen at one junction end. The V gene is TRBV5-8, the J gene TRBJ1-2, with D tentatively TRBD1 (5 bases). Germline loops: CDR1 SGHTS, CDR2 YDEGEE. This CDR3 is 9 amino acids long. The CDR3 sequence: CASSRDRIF. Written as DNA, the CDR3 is TGTGCCAGCAGCCGGGACCGGATCTTC. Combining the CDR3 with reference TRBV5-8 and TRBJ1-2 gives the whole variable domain EAGVTQSPTHLIKTRGQQATLRCSPISGHTSVYWYQQALGLGLQFLLWYDEGEERNRGNFPPRFSGRQFPNYSSELNVNALELEDSALYLCASSRDRIFGSGTRLTVV.

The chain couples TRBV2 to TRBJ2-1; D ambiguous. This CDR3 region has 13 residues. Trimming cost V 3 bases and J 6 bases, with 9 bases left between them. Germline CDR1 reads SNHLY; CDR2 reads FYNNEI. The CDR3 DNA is TGTGCCAGCAGTGAGTGGTTGATCAATGAGCAGTTCTTC. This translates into CASSEWLINEQFF. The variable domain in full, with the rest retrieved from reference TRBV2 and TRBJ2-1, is EPEVTQTPSHQVTQMGQEVILRCVPISNHLYFYWYRQILGQKVEFLVSFYNNEISEKSEIFDDQFSVERPDGSNFTLKIRSTKLEDSAMYFCASSEWLINEQFFGPGTRLTVL.

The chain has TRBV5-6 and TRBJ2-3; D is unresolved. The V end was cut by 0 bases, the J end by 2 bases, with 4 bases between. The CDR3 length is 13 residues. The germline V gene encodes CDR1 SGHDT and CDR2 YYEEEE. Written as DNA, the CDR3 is TGTGCCAGCAGCTTGGACTTCACAGATACGCAGTATTTT. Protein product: CASSLDFTDTQYF. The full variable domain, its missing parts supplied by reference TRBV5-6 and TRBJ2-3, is DAGVTQSPTHLIKTRGQQVTLRCSPKSGHDTVSWYQQALGQGPQFIFQYYEEEERQRGNFPDRFSGHQFPNYSSELNVNALLLGDSALYLCASSLDFTDTQYFGPGTRLTVL.

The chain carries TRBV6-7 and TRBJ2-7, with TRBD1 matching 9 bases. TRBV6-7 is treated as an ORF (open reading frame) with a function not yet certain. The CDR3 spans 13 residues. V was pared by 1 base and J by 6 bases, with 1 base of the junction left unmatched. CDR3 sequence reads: CASSYWTGVEQYF. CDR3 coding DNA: TGTGCCAGCAGTTACTGGACAGGGGTCGAGCAGTACTTC.

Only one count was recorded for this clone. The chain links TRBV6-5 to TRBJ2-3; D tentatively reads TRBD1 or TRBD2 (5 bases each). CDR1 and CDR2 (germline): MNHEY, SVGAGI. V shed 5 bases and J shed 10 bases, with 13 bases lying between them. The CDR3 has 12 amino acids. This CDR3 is CASSPGPLPQYF. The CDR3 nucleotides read TGTGCCAGCAGTCCGGGACCCCTCCCGCAGTATTTT.

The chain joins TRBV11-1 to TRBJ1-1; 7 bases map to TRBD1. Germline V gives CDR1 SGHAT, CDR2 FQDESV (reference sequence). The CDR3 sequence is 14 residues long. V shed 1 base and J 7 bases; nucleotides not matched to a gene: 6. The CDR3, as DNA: TGTGCCAGCAGCTTAGGTGGGGGACAGTATGAAGCTTTCTTT. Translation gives CASSLGGGQYEAFF.

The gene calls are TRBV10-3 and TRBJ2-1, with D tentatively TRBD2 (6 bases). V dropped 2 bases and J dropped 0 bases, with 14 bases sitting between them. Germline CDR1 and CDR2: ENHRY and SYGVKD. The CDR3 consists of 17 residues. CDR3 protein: CAISEPGGVSSYNEQFF. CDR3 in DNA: TGTGCCATCAGTGAGCCGGGCGGGGTAAGCTCCTACAATGAGCAGTTCTTC.

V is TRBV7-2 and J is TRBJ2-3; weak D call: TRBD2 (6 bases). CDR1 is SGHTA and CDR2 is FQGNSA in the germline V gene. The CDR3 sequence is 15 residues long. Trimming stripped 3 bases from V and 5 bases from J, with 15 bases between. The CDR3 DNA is TGTGCCAGCAGCTTTTCACGGGAGAACATAGATACGCAGTATTTT. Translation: CASSFSRENIDTQYF. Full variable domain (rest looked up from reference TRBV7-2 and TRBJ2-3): GAGVSQSPSNKVTEKGKDVELRCDPISGHTALYWYRQSLGQGLEFLIYFQGNSAPDKSGLPSDRFSAERTGGSVSTLTIQRTQQEDSAVYLCASSFSRENIDTQYFGPGTRLTVL.

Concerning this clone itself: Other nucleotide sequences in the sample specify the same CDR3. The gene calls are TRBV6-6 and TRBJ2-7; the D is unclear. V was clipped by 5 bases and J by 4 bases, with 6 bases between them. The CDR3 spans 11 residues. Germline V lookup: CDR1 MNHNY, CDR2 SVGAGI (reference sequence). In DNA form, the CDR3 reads TGTGCCAGCAGTGGGTCTTACGAGCAGTACTTC. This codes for CASSGSYEQYF.

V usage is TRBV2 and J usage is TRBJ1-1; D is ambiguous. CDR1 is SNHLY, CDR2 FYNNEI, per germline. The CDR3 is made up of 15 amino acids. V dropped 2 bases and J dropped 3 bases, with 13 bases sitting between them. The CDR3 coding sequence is TGTGCCAGCAGTGAATCAAGCCTTTCCGACACTGAAGCTTTCTTT. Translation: CASSESSLSDTEAFF.

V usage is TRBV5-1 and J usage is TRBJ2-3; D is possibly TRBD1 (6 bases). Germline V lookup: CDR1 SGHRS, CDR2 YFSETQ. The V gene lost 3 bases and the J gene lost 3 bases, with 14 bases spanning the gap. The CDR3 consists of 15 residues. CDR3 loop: CASSSRAGETDTQYF. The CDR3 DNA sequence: TGCGCCAGCAGCTCGCGGGCAGGGGAAACAGATACGCAGTATTTT. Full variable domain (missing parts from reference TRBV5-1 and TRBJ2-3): KAGVTQTPRYLIKTRGQQVTLSCSPISGHRSVSWYQQTPGQGLQFLFEYFSETQRNKGNFPGRFSGRQFSNSRSEMNVSTLELGDSALYLCASSSRAGETDTQYFGPGTRLTVL.

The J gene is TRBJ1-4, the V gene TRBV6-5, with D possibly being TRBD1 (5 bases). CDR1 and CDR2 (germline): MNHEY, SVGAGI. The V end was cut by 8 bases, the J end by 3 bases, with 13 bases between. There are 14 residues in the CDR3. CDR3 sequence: CASSPRQPNEKLFF. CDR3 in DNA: TGTGCCAGCTCCCCTAGACAGCCTAATGAAAAACTGTTTTTT.

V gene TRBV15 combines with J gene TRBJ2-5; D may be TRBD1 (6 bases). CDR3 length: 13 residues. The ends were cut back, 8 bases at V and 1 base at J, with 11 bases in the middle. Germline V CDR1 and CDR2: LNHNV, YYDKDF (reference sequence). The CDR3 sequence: CATARTVQETQYF. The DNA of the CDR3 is TGTGCCACCGCCCGGACAGTCCAAGAGACCCAGTACTTC.

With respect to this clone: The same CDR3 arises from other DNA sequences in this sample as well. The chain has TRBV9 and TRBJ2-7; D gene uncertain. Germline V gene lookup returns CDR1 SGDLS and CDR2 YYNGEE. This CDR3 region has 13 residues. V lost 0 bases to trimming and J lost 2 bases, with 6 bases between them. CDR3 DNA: TGTGCCAGCAGCGTAGGCGGAACCTACGAGCAGTACTTC. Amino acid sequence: CASSVGGTYEQYF.

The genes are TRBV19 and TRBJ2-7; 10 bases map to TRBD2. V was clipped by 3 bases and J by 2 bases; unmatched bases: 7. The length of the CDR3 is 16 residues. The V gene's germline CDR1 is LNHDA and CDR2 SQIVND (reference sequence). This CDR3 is CASSIEQGLAPYEQYF. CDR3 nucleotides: TGTGCCAGTAGTATTGAGCAGGGACTAGCGCCCTACGAGCAGTACTTC.

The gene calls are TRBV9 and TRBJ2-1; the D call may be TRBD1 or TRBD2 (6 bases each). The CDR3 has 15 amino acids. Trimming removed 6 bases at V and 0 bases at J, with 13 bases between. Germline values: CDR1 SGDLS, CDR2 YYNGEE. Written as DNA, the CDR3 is TGTGCCAGCAACCCGGGGGCCAGCTCCTACAATGAGCAGTTCTTC. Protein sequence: CASNPGASSYNEQFF.

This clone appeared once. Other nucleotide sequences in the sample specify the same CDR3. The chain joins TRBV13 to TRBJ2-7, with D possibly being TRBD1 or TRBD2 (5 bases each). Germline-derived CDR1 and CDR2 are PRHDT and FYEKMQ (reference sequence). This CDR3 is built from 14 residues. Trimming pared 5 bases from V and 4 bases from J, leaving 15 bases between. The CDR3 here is CASSPSRGSYEQYF. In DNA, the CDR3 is TGTGCCAGCAGCCCGTCCCGGGGCAGTTACGAGCAGTACTTC.

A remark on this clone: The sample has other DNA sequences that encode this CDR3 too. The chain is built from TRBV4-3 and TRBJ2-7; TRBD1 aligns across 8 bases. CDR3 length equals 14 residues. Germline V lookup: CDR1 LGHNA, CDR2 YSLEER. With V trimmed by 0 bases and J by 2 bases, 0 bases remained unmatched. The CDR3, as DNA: TGCGCCAGCAGCCAAGACAGGGGGCCCTACGAGCAGTACTTC. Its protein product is CASSQDRGPYEQYF.

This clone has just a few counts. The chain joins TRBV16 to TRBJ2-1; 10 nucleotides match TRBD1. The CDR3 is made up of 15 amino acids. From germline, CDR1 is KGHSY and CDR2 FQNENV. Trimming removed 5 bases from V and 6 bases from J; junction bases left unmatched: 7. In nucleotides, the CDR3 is TGTGCCAGCAGCTATGGGACAGGGGCTTCCAATGAGCAGTTCTTC. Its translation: CASSYGTGASNEQFF.

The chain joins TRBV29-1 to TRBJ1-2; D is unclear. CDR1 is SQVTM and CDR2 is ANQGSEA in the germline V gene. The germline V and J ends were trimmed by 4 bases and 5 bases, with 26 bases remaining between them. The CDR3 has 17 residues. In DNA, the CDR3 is TGCAGCGTTGTGCTATCCTTGTCCGCTTCAGATAATTATGGCTACACCTTC. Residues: CSVVLSLSASDNYGYTF.

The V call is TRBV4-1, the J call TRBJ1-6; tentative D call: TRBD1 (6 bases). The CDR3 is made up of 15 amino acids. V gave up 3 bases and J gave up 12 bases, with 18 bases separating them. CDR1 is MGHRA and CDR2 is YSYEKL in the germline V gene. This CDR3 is CASSHPMDRREPLHF. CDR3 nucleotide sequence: TGCGCCAGCAGCCACCCGATGGACAGAAGGGAACCCCTCCACTTT.

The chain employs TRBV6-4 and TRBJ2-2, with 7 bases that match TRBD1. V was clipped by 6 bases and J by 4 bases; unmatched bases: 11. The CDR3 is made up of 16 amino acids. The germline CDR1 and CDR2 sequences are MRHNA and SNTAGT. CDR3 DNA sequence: TGTGCCAGCAGGGACCGGGACAGAACCTTCACCGGGGAGCTGTTTTTT. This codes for CASRDRDRTFTGELFF.

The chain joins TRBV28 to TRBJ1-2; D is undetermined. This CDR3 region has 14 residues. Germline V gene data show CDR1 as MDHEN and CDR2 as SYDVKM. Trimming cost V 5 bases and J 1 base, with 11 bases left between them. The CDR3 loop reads CASSIFTDNYGYTF. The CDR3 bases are TGTGCCAGCAGTATCTTCACGGATAACTATGGCTACACCTTC.